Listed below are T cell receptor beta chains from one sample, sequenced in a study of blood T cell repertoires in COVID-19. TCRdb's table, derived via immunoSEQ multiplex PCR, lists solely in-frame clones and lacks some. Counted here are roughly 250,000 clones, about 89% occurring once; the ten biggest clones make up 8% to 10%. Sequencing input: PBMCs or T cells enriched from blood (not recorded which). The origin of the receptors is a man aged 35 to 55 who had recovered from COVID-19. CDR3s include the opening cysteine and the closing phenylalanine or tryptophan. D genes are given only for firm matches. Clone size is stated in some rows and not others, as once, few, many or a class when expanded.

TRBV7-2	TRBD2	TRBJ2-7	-	TGTGCCAGCAGCTCGACTTTGGGGGGGTCCTACGAGCAGTACTTC	CASSSTLGGSYEQYF
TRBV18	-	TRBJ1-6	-	TGTGCCAGCTCACCCAGAAGCTCCTATAATTCACCCCTCCACTTT	CASSPRSSYNSPLHF
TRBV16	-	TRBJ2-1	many	TGTGCCAGCAGCCACAGGATGGCCCAACAGAATGAGCAGTTCTTC	CASSHRMAQQNEQFF
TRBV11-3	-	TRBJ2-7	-	TGTGCCAGCAGCTACGGCTCCTACGAGCAGTACTTC	CASSYGSYEQYF
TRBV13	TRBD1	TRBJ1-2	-	TGTGCCAGCAGAAAGACGGGACAGGATGTCGGCTACACCTTC	CASRKTGQDVGYTF
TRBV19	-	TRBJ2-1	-	TGTGCCAGTATCCCCGAGGCAGGGTTAGTGCGCTACAATGAGCAGTTCTTC	CASIPEAGLVRYNEQFF
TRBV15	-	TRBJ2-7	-	TGTGCCACCGGCCCCGGGACAACTCACTACGAGCAGTACTTC	CATGPGTTHYEQYF
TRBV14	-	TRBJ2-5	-	TGTGCCAGCAGCCCAGCCACGGGTACCGGGGAGACCCAGTACTTC	CASSPATGTGETQYF
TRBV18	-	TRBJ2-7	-	TGTGCCAGCTCACCTTCAGGGAAAGGGATCAACGAGCAGTACTTC	CASSPSGKGINEQYF
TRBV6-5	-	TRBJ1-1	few	TGTGCCAGCAAACGGACAGACCTCACTGAAGCTTTCTTT	CASKRTDLTEAFF
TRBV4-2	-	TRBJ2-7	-	TGTGCCAGCAGCAAAGGGTTCAGGGACGAGCAGTACTTC	CASSKGFRDEQYF
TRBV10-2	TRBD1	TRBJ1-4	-	TGCGCCAGCTCCGGGACAGGGTTTTATGCAACTAATGAAAAACTGTTTTTT	CASSGTGFYATNEKLFF
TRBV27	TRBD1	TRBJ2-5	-	TGTGCCAGCAGTCTCGGGACAGGTGGAGAGACCCAGTACTTC	CASSLGTGGETQYF
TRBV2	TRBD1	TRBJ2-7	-	TGTGCCAGCACCAACGACAATGACAGGGCGGACGAGCAGTACTTC	CASTNDNDRADEQYF
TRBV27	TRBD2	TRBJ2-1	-	TGTGCCAGCAGTTCGAGCGGGAGGACCTACAATGAGCAGTTCTTC	CASSSSGRTYNEQFF
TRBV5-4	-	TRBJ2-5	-	TGTGCCAGCAGCTTGGCAGGACAGAGAGAGACCCAGTACTTC	CASSLAGQRETQYF
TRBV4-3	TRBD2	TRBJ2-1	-	TGCGCCAGCAGCCAAGATTATGGACTAGCGGGAGCCCTTACAAATGAGCAGTTCTTC	CASSQDYGLAGALTNEQFF
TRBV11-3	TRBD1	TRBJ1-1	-	TGTGCCAGCAGGAACCGACAGGGAGACTCTGCTGAAGCTTTCTTT	CASRNRQGDSAEAFF
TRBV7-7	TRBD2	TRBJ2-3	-	TGTGCCAGCAGCCCAAGCGGGAGGACAGATACGCAGTATTTT	CASSPSGRTDTQYF
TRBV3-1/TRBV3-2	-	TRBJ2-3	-	TGTGCCAGCAGCCGCCGCCCGGGACTCTCCACAGATACGCAGTATTTT	CASSRRPGLSTDTQYF
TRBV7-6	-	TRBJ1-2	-	TGTGCCAGCAGCTCCAGGGACTCAAACTATGGCTACACCTTC	CASSSRDSNYGYTF
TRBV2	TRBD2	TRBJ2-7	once	TGTGCCAGCAGTGCAATAGCGGGGGTCGACGAGCAGTACTTC	CASSAIAGVDEQYF
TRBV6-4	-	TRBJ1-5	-	TGTGCCAGCAGCTCGGAGCGTAGCCAGCCCCAGCATTTT	CASSSERSQPQHF
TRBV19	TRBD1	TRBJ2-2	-	TGTGCCAGTAGTACAGGGGGCGCCGGAGGCGGGGAGCTGTTTTTT	CASSTGGAGGGELFF
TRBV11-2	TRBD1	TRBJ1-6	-	TGTGCCAGCAGTGGACGGTTTAAGGACAGGAATTCACCCCTCCACTTT	CASSGRFKDRNSPLHF
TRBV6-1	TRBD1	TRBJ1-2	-	TGTGCCAGCAGTGAAGCGTGGGACAGGGCTGTTGGCTACACCTTC	CASSEAWDRAVGYTF
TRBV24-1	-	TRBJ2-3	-	TGTGCCACCAGTGACCCAATAGTCGTCGCAGATACGCAGTATTTT	CATSDPIVVADTQYF
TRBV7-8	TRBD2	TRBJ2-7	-	TGTGCCAGCGGGAGACTAGCGGTCACCTCCTACGAGCAGTACTTC	CASGRLAVTSYEQYF
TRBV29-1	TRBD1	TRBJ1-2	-	TGCAGCGTTGACCTACGGACAGGGTACTATGGCTACACCTTC	CSVDLRTGYYGYTF
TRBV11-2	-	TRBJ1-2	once	TGTGCCAGCAGCTCAGCGCTCTATGGCTACACCTTC	CASSSALYGYTF
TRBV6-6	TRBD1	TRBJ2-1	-	TGTGCCAGCCTGGACAGGGGGGGCTCCTACAATGAGCAGTTCTTC	CASLDRGGSYNEQFF
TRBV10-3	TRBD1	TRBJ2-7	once	TGTGCCATCAGCTATGGACAGGGCTCCTACGAGCAGTACTTC	CAISYGQGSYEQYF
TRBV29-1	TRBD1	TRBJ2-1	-	TGCAGCGTTGTGGAGACAGGGGCCTACAATGAGCAGTTCTTC	CSVVETGAYNEQFF
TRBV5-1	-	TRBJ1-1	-	TGCGCCAGCAGCTCCCACGGGAGGCAAGGTGAAGCTTTCTTT	CASSSHGRQGEAFF
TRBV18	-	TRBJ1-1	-	TGTGCCAGCCGTACCGGGGGGACGAACACTGAAGCTTTCTTT	CASRTGGTNTEAFF
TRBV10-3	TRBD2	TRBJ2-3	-	TGTGCCATCAGTGAGTCGCAAGCGGGAACCCACACAGATACGCAGTATTTT	CAISESQAGTHTDTQYF
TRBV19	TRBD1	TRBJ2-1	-	TGTGCCAGTAGTATAGGATCCGGGACAGGGTTCTACAATGAGCAGTTCTTC	CASSIGSGTGFYNEQFF
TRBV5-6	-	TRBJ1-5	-	TGTGCCAGCAGCTTGGGGGCAGGGGCAGATCAGCCCCAGCATTTT	CASSLGAGADQPQHF
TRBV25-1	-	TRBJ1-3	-	TGTGCCAGCAGTGAATTAAGAGGAGGGTTGGACACCATATATTTT	CASSELRGGLDTIYF
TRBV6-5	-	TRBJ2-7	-	TGTGCCAGCAGCCAAGAATTGGGCCTTTCTTACGAGCAGTACTTC	CASSQELGLSYEQYF
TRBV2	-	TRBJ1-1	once	TGTGCCAGCACCCTAGAGGAGGGAGGGGTAGCTTTCTTT	CASTLEEGGVAFF
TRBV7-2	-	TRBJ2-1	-	TGTGCCAGCAGCTTCTCCCAAGGCGGCTTTCGCGTTGAGCAGTTCTTC	CASSFSQGGFRVEQFF
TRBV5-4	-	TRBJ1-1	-	TGTGCCAGCACAGAGACAAGGGGAAACACTGAAGCTTTCTTT	CASTETRGNTEAFF
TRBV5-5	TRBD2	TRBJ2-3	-	TGTGCCAGCACCCCAGTACGTGCGCGGGGGGTCACAGATACGCAGTATTTT	CASTPVRARGVTDTQYF
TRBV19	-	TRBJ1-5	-	TGTGCCAGTGGTGGCAGGGCTTACAATCAGCCCCAGCATTTT	CASGGRAYNQPQHF
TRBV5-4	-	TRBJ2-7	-	TGTGCCAGCAGCTCAGGGGCTGCAGGCTATACTACCTACGAGCAGTACTTC	CASSSGAAGYTTYEQYF
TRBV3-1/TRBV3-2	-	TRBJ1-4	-	TGTGCCAGCAGCCAGGAGATAGCAACTAATGAAAAACTGTTTTTT	CASSQEIATNEKLFF
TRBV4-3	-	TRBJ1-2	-	TGCGCCAGCAGCCAAGGGACAGTCTATGATGACTATGGCTACACCTTC	CASSQGTVYDDYGYTF
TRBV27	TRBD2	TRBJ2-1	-	TGTGCCAGCAGTCCCCCCCGGGGGGTTAGGGGCAATGAGCAGTTCTTC	CASSPPRGVRGNEQFF